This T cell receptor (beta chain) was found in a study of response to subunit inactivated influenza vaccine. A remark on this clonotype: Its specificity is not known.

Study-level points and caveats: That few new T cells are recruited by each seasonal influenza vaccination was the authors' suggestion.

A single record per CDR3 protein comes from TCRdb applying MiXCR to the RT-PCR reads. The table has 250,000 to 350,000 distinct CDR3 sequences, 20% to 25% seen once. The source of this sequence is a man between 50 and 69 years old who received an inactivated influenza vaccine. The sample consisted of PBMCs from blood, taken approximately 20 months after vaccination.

The CDR3 DNA is TGCGCCAGCAGCCTACGGACAGGGGAGAACACCGGGGAGCTGTTTTTT. As protein: CASSLRTGENTGELFF. V gene TRBV4-1 combines with J gene TRBJ2-2; 9 nucleotides align to TRBD1. CDR1 MGHRA and CDR2 YSYEKL come from the germline V gene. This CDR3 has 16 residues. V shed 4 bases and J 1 base; nucleotides not matched to a gene: 4.